This T cell receptor beta chain was retrieved from a study of sequential checkpoint blockade in melanoma. Overall study context: Patients were randomized 1:1 to nivolumab-then-ipilimumab or ipilimumab-then-nivolumab first-line. After both sequences, patients received maintenance nivolumab.

By proportion, this clone is medium-sized. Treatment in this sample: randomized to nivolumab then ipilimumab (arm A) or the reverse (arm B). Patients had received no earlier DNA-damaging chemotherapy. Sorted cells were live CD3+CD8+, lacking CD19 and CD56, from PBMCs. Assay used: immunoSEQ multiplex PCR; TCRdb lists only in-frame clones, some missing. The sample contains under 20,000 clones, around 67% of which appear only once. CDR3 length equals 15 residues. The germline gives CDR1 PRHDT, CDR2 FYEKMQ (reference sequence). Unmatched junction bases numbered 7, after V lost 4 bases and J lost 7 bases. The sample here was CD8+ T cells sorted from blood (inferred from file names), taken from a patient given nivolumab and ipilimumab in sequence. The gene calls are TRBV13 and TRBJ2-7, with 13 nucleotides matching TRBD2. This TCR was sampled from a human donor with melanoma. Here the CDR3 DNA reads TGTGCCAGCAGCTCCCCTTTGACTAGCGGGAGGGAGCAGTACTTC. This sequence encodes CASSSPLTSGREQYF.